The source of this TCR beta chain is a study of T cell changes during pregnancy in multiple sclerosis. Clones were read by immunoSEQ multiplex PCR, and TCRdb kept only the in-frame ones, dropping some. This table holds roughly 79,000 clones, about 89% found once. Germline V gives CDR1 SGHTA, CDR2 FQGTGA. V was pared by 1 base and J by 0 bases, with 5 bases of the junction left unmatched. The CDR3 consists of 16 residues. The material sequenced was CD4+ T cells from peripheral blood mononuclear cells, taken before pregnancy. The source of this sequence is a female donor with multiple sclerosis, enrolled in a pregnancy study. V and J are TRBV7-3 and TRBJ1-1; 7 bases align to TRBD1. The CDR3 DNA reads TGTGCCAGCAGCTTAAAAGGGGGCTTCATGAACACTGAAGCTTTCTTT. Protein: CASSLKGGFMNTEAFF.